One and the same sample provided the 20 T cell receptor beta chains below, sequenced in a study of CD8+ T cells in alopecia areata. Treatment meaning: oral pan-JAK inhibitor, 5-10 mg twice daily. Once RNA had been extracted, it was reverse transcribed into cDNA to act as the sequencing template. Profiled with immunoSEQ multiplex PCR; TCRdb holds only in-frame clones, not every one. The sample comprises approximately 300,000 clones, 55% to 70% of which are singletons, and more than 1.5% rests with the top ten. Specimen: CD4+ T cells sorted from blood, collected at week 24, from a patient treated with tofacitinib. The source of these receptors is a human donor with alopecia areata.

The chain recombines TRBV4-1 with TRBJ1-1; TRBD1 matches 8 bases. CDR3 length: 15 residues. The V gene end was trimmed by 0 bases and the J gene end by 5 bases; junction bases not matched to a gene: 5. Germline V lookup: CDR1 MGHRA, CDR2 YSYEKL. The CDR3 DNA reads TGCGCCAGCAGCCAAGAAAGGCAGGGGGCAACTGAAGCTTTCTTT. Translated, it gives CASSQERQGATEAFF.

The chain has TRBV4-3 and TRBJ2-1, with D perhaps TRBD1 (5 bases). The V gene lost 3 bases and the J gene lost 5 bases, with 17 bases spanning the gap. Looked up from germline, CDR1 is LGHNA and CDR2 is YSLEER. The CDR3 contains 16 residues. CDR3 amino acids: CASSQADRARDNEQFF. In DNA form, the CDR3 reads TGCGCCAGCAGCCAGGCCGACAGAGCCCGGGACAATGAGCAGTTCTTC.

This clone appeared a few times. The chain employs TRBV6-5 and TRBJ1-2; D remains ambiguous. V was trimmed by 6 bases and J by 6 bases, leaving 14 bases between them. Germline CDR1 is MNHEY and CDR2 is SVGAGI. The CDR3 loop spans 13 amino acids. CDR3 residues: CASRARPGNGYTF. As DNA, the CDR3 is TGTGCCAGCAGAGCCAGGCCCGGCAATGGCTACACCTTC.

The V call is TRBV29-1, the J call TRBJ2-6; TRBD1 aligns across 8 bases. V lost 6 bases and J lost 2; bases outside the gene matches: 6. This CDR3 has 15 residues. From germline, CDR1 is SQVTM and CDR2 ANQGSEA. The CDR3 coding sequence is TGCAGCGTCCAGGGGGCTGGTACTGGGGCCAACGTCCTGACTTTC. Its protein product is CSVQGAGTGANVLTF.

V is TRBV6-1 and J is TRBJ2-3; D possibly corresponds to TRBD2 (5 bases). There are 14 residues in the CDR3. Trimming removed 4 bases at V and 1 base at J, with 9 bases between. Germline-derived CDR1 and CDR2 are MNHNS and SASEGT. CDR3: CASSAARGTDTQYF. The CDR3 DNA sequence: TGTGCCAGCAGTGCGGCGCGGGGCACAGATACGCAGTATTTT.

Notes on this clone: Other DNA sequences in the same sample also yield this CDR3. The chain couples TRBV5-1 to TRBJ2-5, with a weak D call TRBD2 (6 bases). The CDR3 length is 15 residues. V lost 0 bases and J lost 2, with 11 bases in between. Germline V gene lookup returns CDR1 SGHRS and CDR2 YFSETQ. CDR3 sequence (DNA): TGCGCCAGCAGCTTGGTCGGAGGGAGACAAGAGACCCAGTACTTC. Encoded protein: CASSLVGGRQETQYF.

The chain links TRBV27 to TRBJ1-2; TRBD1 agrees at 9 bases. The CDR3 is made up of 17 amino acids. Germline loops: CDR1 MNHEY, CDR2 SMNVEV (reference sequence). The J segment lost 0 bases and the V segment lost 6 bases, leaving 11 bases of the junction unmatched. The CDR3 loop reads CASRRTGAITSNYGYTF. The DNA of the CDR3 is TGTGCCAGCAGACGGACAGGGGCGATAACCTCTAACTATGGCTACACCTTC.

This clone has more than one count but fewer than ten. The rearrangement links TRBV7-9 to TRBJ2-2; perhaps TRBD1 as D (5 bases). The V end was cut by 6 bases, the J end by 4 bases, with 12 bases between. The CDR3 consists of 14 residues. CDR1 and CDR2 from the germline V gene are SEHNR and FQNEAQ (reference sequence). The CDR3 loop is CASSWGYGTGELFF. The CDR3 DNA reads TGTGCCAGCAGTTGGGGCTATGGCACCGGGGAGCTGTTTTTT.

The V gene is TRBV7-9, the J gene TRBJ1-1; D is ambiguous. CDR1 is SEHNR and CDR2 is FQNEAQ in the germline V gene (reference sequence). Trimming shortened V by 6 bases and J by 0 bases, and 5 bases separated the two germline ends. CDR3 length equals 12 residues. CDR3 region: CASRVMNTEAFF. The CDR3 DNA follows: TGTGCCAGCAGGGTCATGAACACTGAAGCTTTCTTT.

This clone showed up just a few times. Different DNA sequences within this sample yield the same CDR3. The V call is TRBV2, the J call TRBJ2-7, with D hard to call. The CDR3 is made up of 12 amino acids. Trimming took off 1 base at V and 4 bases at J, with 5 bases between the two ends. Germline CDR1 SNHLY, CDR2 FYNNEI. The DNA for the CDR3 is TGTGCCAGCAGTGAAGGAGGTTACGAGCAGTACTTC. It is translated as CASSEGGYEQYF. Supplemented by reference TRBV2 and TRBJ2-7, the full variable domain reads EPEVTQTPSHQVTQMGQEVILRCVPISNHLYFYWYRQILGQKVEFLVSFYNNEISEKSEIFDDQFSVERPDGSNFTLKIRSTKLEDSAMYFCASSEGGYEQYFGPGTRLTVT.

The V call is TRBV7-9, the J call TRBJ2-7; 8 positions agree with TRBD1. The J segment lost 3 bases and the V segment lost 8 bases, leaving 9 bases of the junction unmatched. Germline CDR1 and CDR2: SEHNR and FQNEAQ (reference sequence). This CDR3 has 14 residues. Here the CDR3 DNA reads TGTGCCAGCGCCAGACAGGGGATAATCTACGAGCAGTACTTC. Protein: CASARQGIIYEQYF.

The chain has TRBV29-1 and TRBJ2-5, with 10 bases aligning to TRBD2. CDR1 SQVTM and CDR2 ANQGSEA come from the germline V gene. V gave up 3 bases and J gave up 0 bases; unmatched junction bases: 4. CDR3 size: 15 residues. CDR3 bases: TGCAGCGTTGAGCTGCTAGCGGGAGACCAAGAGACCCAGTACTTC. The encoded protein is CSVELLAGDQETQYF.

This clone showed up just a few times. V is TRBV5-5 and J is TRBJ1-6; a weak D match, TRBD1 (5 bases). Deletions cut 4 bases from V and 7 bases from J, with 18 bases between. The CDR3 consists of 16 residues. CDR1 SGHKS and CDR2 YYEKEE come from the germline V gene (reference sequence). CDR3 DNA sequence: TGTGCCAGCAGCCTGTCGATCGGACACCAGAATTCACCCCTCCACTTT. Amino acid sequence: CASSLSIGHQNSPLHF.

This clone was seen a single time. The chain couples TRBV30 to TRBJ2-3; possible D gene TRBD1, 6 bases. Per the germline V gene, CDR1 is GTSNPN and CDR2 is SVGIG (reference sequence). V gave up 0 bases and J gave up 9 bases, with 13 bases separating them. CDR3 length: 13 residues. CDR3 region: CAWSVADRWTQYF. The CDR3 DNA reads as TGTGCCTGGAGTGTAGCGGACAGATGGACGCAGTATTTT.

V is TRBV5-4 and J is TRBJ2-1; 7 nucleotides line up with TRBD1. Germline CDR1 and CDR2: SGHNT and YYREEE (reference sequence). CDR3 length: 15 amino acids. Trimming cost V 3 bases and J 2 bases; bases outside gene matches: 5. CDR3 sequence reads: CASSYRDRAYNEQFF. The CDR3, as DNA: TGTGCCAGCAGCTACCGGGACAGAGCCTACAATGAGCAGTTCTTC. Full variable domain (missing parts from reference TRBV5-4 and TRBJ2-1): ETGVTQSPTHLIKTRGQQVTLRCSSQSGHNTVSWYQQALGQGPQFIFQYYREEENGRGNFPPRFSGLQFPNYSSELNVNALELDDSALYLCASSYRDRAYNEQFFGPGTRLTVL.

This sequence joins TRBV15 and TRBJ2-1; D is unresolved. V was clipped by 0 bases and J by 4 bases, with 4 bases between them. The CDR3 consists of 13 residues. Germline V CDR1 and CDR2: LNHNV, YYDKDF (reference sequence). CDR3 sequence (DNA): TGTGCCACCAGCAGAGACAGTTACAATGAGCAGTTCTTC. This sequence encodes CATSRDSYNEQFF.

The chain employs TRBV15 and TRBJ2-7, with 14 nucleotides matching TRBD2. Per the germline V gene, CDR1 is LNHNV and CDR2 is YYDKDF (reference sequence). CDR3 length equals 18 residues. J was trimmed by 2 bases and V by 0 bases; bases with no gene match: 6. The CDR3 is CATSREGLAGEGTYEQYF. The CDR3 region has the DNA TGTGCCACCAGCAGAGAGGGACTAGCGGGGGAAGGGACCTACGAGCAGTACTTC.

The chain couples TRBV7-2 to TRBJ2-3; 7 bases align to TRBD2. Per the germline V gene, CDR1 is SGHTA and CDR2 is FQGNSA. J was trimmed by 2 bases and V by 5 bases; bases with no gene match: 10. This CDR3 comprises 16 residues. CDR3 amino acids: CASSPGRAGFTDTQYF. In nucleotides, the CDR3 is TGTGCCAGCAGCCCGGGCCGAGCGGGGTTCACAGATACGCAGTATTTT.

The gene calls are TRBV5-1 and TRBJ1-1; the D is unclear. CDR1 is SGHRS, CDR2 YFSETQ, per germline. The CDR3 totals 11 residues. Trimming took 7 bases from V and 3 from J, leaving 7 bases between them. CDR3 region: CASSADTEAFF. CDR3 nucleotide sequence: TGCGCCAGCTCTGCCGACACTGAAGCTTTCTTT.

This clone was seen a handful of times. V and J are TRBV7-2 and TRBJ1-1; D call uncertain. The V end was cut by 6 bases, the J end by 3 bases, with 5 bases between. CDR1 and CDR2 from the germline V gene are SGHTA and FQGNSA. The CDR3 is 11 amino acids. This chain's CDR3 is CASRQYTEAFF. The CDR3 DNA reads TGTGCCAGCAGACAATACACTGAAGCTTTCTTT.